The present T cell receptor (beta chain) was sequenced within a study of CD8+ T cells in alopecia areata. The wider study: Oral tofacitinib, 5 to 10 mg twice daily, was given in an open-label trial. The study, taken as a whole, reports: Among the top 100, expanded CD8+ clones, as well as scalp clonality, were significantly decreased by tofacitinib. Mouse data revealed clearer TCR sharing than patient data did, a gap possibly tied to HLA. The presence of one nonresponder keeps the tie between baseline CD8+ expansion and response uncertain.

Extracted RNA was reverse transcribed, and the resulting cDNA served as sequencing template. Some clones are missing from TCRdb's copy, which holds only in-frame ones; the method was immunoSEQ multiplex PCR. Here the sample spans 150,000 to 200,000 clones, less than 65% being singletons. Treatment here: oral pan-JAK inhibitor, 5-10 mg twice daily. Notes on this clone: The antigen is undetermined.

In germline, CDR1 is GTSNPN, CDR2 SVGIG (reference sequence). The CDR3 totals 13 residues. Trimming cost V 2 bases and J 2 bases; bases outside gene matches: 3. Sequenced here: CD4+ T cells sorted from blood, sampled at week 24, from a patient treated with tofacitinib. The chain uses TRBV30 and TRBJ2-7, with 7 positions matching TRBD1. The receptor comes from a human donor with alopecia areata. The CDR3 DNA is TGTGCCTGGAGTCGAGGGGGCCCCTACGAGCAGTACTTC. Translating it yields CAWSRGGPYEQYF.